This passage covers 16 T cell receptor beta chains from one sample sequenced in a study of T cells after yellow fever vaccination. TCRdb ran MiXCR on the 5' RACE reads and lists one entry per CDR3 protein. The sample holds some 400,000 distinct CDR3 sequences, 6.2% seen once. The sample was PBMCs, taken 5 days after the yellow fever booster vaccination. These receptors were taken from a man in his thirties or forties who received the YFV17D yellow fever vaccine.

The rearrangement links TRBV20-1 to TRBJ2-2, with TRBD1 matching over 11 bases. The V gene end was trimmed by 5 bases and the J gene end by 5 bases; junction bases not matched to a gene: 4. This CDR3 is built from 14 residues. Looked up from germline, CDR1 is DFQATT and CDR2 is SNEGSKA (reference sequence). DNA for the CDR3: TGCAGTGCTTCCGGGACAGGGGGTACCGGGGAGCTGTTTTTT. Translating gives CSASGTGGTGELFF.

The rearrangement links TRBV29-1 to TRBJ2-3; maybe TRBD2 (5 bases). Germline loops: CDR1 SQVTM, CDR2 ANQGSEA. CDR3 length: 13 amino acids. Trimming took off 4 bases at V and 1 base at J, with 9 bases between the two ends. The CDR3 DNA reads TGCAGCGTTGTTCGTAGCGGCACAGATACGCAGTATTTT. It codes for CSVVRSGTDTQYF.

The chain has TRBV5-4 and TRBJ2-6, with D tentatively TRBD1 (5 bases). The CDR3 runs 15 residues. The germline V gene has CDR1 SGHNT and CDR2 YYREEE (reference sequence). V was clipped by 7 bases and J by 4 bases, with 15 bases between them. Written as DNA, the CDR3 is TGTGCCAGCCGCGGAAAGGGGTGGGGGGCCAACGTCCTGACTTTC. Translating gives CASRGKGWGANVLTF.

This clonotype appeared once. Germline and junction disagree at one end, which may indicate a read error. The chain employs TRBV7-2 and TRBJ2-2; D is undetermined. This CDR3 region has 19 residues. CDR1 and CDR2 (germline): SGHTA, FQGNSA. The CDR3 DNA sequence: TGTGTCAGCAGGCAGCTCCGTGAAGAGGACGCTTATAGTGCCGGGGAGCTGTTTTTT. Encoded protein: CVSRQLREEDAYSAGELFF.

This clonotype has more than one count but fewer than ten. This rearrangement joins TRBV12-3 or TRBV12-4 to TRBJ1-6; the match to TRBD1 covers 7 bases. V shed 6 bases and J 7 bases; nucleotides not matched to a gene: 3. This CDR3 is 13 amino acids long. The CDR3 protein is CASSTGENSPLHF. The CDR3, as DNA: TGTGCCAGCAGCACAGGGGAGAATTCACCCCTCCACTTT.

This clonotype was recorded many times. J is TRBJ1-1 and V is TRBV7-3; the D gene is possibly TRBD1 (6 bases). CDR1 SGHTA and CDR2 FQGTGA come from the germline V gene. The CDR3 runs to 14 residues. With 5 bases removed from V and 1 base from J, the gap between germline ends came to 11 bases. The chain's CDR3 is CASSAQGPNTEAFF. DNA of the CDR3: TGTGCCAGCAGCGCACAGGGACCGAACACTGAAGCTTTCTTT.

This clonotype was seen ten or more times. J is TRBJ2-2 and V is TRBV25-1; 9 nucleotides match TRBD2. The CDR3 extends over 14 amino acids. Germline CDR1 MGHDK, CDR2 SYGVNS. The trim removed 4 bases at V and 3 bases at J, leaving 0 bases unmatched. CDR3 nucleotide sequence: TGTGCCAGCAGTGGACTAGCGGACACCGGGGAGCTGTTTTTT. It yields the protein CASSGLADTGELFF.

This clonotype was observed at least ten times. The rearrangement uses TRBV4-3 and TRBJ1-6; unclear D gene. CDR1 is LGHNA, CDR2 YSLEER, per germline. This CDR3 is 16 amino acids long. Trimming took 1 base from V and 7 from J, leaving 14 bases between them. The DNA of the CDR3 is TGCGCCAGCAGCCAAGTTTTAGATCGGGGAAATTCACCCCTCCACTTT. Its translation is CASSQVLDRGNSPLHF.

This clonotype has only a few counts. This chain uses TRBV15 with TRBJ2-2; TRBD2 is a possible D gene (5 bases). Germline V lookup: CDR1 LNHNV, CDR2 YYDKDF (reference sequence). This CDR3 has 17 amino acids. V was shortened by 0 bases and J by 2 bases, with 13 bases between the two germline ends. CDR3 residues: CATSRDLVGANTGELFF. The CDR3 DNA sequence: TGTGCCACCAGCAGAGATCTGGTGGGAGCAAACACCGGGGAGCTGTTTTTT.

The rearrangement links TRBV6-2 or TRBV6-3 to TRBJ2-7, with a possible D match to TRBD1 (6 bases). Germline CDR1 MNHEY, CDR2 SVGEGT. Trimming left V 2 bases short and J 0 bases short, with 8 bases between. The CDR3 totals 14 residues. The CDR3 here is CASSYPGASYEQYF. The CDR3 bases are TGTGCCAGCAGTTACCCAGGGGCCTCCTACGAGCAGTACTTC.

This clonotype has at least ten counts. The chain is built from TRBV7-9 and TRBJ2-7, with D hard to call. Trimming shortened V by 1 base and J by 8 bases, and 9 bases separated the two germline ends. CDR1 is SEHNR and CDR2 is FQNEAQ in the germline V gene (reference sequence). The CDR3 is made up of 12 amino acids. In DNA form, the CDR3 reads TGTGCCAGCAGCTTAGAGGGTTTCCAGCAGTACTTC. It yields the protein CASSLEGFQQYF.

This clonotype turned up a few times. The chain uses TRBV20-1 and TRBJ2-7, with D tentatively TRBD2 (5 bases). Germline CDR1 and CDR2: DFQATT and SNEGSKA (reference sequence). The CDR3 runs 12 residues. The ends were cut back, 8 bases at V and 3 bases at J, with 14 bases in the middle. The CDR3 DNA sequence: TGCAGTCTAGGACTGGGTCACTACGAGCAGTACTTC. Its protein is CSLGLGHYEQYF.

This clonotype has ten or more counts. This chain connects TRBV4-2 to TRBJ1-1; a possible D gene is TRBD1 (5 bases). This CDR3 has 15 amino acids. The V and J ends lost 3 bases and 0 bases respectively, with 11 bases between them. Germline V lookup: CDR1 LGHNA, CDR2 YNFKEQ. The CDR3 bases are TGTGCCAGCAGCCACGAAACGGGGGTGAACACTGAAGCTTTCTTT. Translated: CASSHETGVNTEAFF.

This clonotype was picked up many times. The J gene is TRBJ1-6, the V gene TRBV20-1; no reliable D call. Germline V gene sequence: CDR1 DFQATT, CDR2 SNEGSKA (reference sequence). This CDR3 has 16 residues. Trimming cost V 5 bases and J 2 bases, with 16 bases left between them. In DNA form, the CDR3 reads TGCAGTGCTCCGGACGGACTAATCACCTATAATTCACCCCTCCACTTT. Translation gives CSAPDGLITYNSPLHF.

This clonotype was seen a single time. The chain has TRBV12-3 or TRBV12-4 and TRBJ2-7; D is ambiguous. This CDR3 spans 14 amino acids. Trimming shortened V by 6 bases and J by 6 bases, and 18 bases separated the two germline ends. In DNA form, the CDR3 reads TGTGCCAGCAGCCCTGACACTTTCAAGGGCGAGCAGTACTTC. It encodes CASSPDTFKGEQYF.

By frequency in the sample, this clonotype is medium-sized. The chain carries TRBV27 and TRBJ2-1, with TRBD2 as a possible D gene (6 bases). The germline CDR1 and CDR2 sequences are MNHEY and SMNVEV (reference sequence). The CDR3 runs to 16 residues. Trimming removed 0 bases at V and 4 bases at J, with 13 bases between. CDR3 in amino acids: CASSLSGGALYNEQFF. The CDR3 DNA sequence: TGTGCCAGCAGTTTATCGGGGGGAGCGCTTTACAATGAGCAGTTCTTC.